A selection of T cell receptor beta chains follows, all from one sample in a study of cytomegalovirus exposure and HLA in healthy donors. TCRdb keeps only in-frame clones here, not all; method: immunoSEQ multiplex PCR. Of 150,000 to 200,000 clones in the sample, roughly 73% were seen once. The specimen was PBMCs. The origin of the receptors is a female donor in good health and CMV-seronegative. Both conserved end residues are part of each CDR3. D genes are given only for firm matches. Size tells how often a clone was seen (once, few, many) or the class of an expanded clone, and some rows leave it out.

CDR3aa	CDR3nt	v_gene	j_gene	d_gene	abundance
CASSLETGTGANVLTF	TGTGCCAGCAGCTTAGAGACAGGGACCGGGGCCAACGTCCTGACTTTC	TRBV7-9	TRBJ2-6	TRBD1	NA
CASSGLAGGAYNEQFF	TGTGCCAGCTCCGGACTAGCGGGAGGAGCCTACAATGAGCAGTTCTTC	TRBV2	TRBJ2-1	TRBD2	NA
CASSETGAQGQQYF	TGTGCCAGCAGTGAAACTGGGGCTCAAGGGCAGCAGTACTTC	TRBV2	TRBJ2-7	NA	NA
CASSLVQGGANTEAFF	TGTGCCAGCAGCTTAGTGCAGGGGGGTGCGAACACTGAAGCTTTCTTT	TRBV7-9	TRBJ1-1	TRBD1	NA
CASSFRQTGEISGANVLTF	TGTGCCAGCAGTTTCCGCCAGACAGGGGAAATATCTGGGGCCAACGTCCTGACTTTC	TRBV27	TRBJ2-6	TRBD1	NA
CASSAPGTPGNTIYF	TGTGCCAGCAGTGCCCCCGGGACACCAGGAAACACCATATATTTT	TRBV25-1	TRBJ1-3	NA	NA
CASPIVGGETQYF	TGTGCCAGCCCAATAGTGGGGGGAGAGACCCAGTACTTC	TRBV6-5	TRBJ2-5	NA	NA
CASSLIGGGETQYF	TGTGCCAGCAGCTTGATCGGGGGAGGGGAGACCCAGTACTTC	TRBV5-4	TRBJ2-5	TRBD2	few
CASTRRFHYEQYF	TGTGCCAGCACCCGGAGATTCCACTACGAGCAGTACTTC	TRBV13	TRBJ2-7	NA	NA
CASSGRLGEQYF	TGTGCCAGCAGCGGACGACTTGGCGAGCAGTACTTC	TRBV9	TRBJ2-7	NA	few
CASSVATNNEQFF	TGTGCCAGCAGCGTAGCTACTAACAATGAGCAGTTCTTC	TRBV9	TRBJ2-1	NA	NA
CASSPGQGRTEAFF	TGTGCCAGCTCACCAGGGCAGGGTAGGACTGAAGCTTTCTTT	TRBV18	TRBJ1-1	NA	once
CASSRQDANEKLFF	TGTGCCAGCAGCCGCCAGGATGCTAATGAAAAACTGTTTTTT	TRBV9	TRBJ1-4	NA	few
CASSPDRGRGEKLFF	TGTGCCAGCAGCCCTGACAGGGGGAGAGGTGAAAAACTGTTTTTT	TRBV11-2	TRBJ1-4	TRBD1	NA
CAWRVGTGGSEQYF	TGTGCCTGGAGGGTCGGGACAGGGGGCTCCGAGCAGTACTTC	TRBV30	TRBJ2-7	TRBD1	once
CASSELAGGHNLYEQYF	TGTGCCAGCAGCGAGCTAGCGGGGGGGCACAATCTCTACGAGCAGTACTTC	TRBV5-4	TRBJ2-7	TRBD2	NA
CASSFRDRRTYEQYF	TGTGCCAGCAGTTTCCGGGACAGGCGTACCTACGAGCAGTACTTC	TRBV28	TRBJ2-7	TRBD1	NA
CASSPSGTGGGSNQPQHF	TGTGCCAGTAGTCCCTCCGGGACAGGGGGCGGAAGCAATCAGCCCCAGCATTTT	TRBV19	TRBJ1-5	TRBD1	NA
CASSQVASHVNEQFF	TGTGCCAGCAGCCAAGTCGCCTCACACGTAAATGAGCAGTTCTTC	TRBV4-2	TRBJ2-1	NA	NA
CASSDTSVFTDTQYF	TGTGCCAGCAGTGATACTAGCGTCTTCACAGATACGCAGTATTTT	TRBV2	TRBJ2-3	TRBD2	NA
CASSIRGWNNEQFF	TGTGCCAGTAGTATCAGGGGGTGGAACAATGAGCAGTTCTTC	TRBV19	TRBJ2-1	TRBD1	NA
CASSLKRYNEQFF	TGTGCCAGCAGTTTAAAGCGGTACAATGAGCAGTTCTTC	TRBV28	TRBJ2-1	NA	NA
CASSYEQGTEAFF	TGTGCCAGCAGTTACGAACAGGGGACTGAAGCTTTCTTT	TRBV6-5	TRBJ1-1	TRBD1	NA
CASTTLSTGGTEAFF	TGTGCCAGCACGACGCTCTCCACAGGGGGCACTGAAGCTTTCTTT	TRBV28	TRBJ1-1	TRBD1	NA
CAGMTLAANTGELFF	TGTGCCGGCATGACTCTAGCAGCGAACACCGGGGAGCTGTTTTTT	TRBV5-4	TRBJ2-2	NA	NA
CATRPGRRYNEQFF	TGTGCCACCAGACCGGGGAGAAGATACAATGAGCAGTTCTTC	TRBV15	TRBJ2-1	NA	NA
CASSLGPRVTTSYEQYF	TGCGCCAGCAGCTTGGGGCCCAGGGTAACGACTTCCTACGAGCAGTACTTC	TRBV5-1	TRBJ2-7	NA	NA
CASSLGTARETQYF	TGTGCCAGCAGCCTTGGGACAGCTCGGGAGACCCAGTACTTC	TRBV7-6	TRBJ2-5	TRBD1	NA
CASSIDREFGYTF	TGTGCCAGTAGTATCGACAGGGAGTTTGGCTACACCTTC	TRBV19	TRBJ1-2	TRBD1	NA
CASSLRTNTDTQYF	TGTGCCAGCAGTCTTCGGACAAACACAGATACGCAGTATTTT	TRBV27	TRBJ2-3	NA	NA
CASSLGGLDGYTF	TGTGCCAGCAGCTTAGGAGGGCTGGATGGCTACACCTTC	TRBV7-9	TRBJ1-2	NA	NA
CASSDWAGTYEQYF	TGTGCCAGCAGTGATTGGGCCGGGACCTACGAGCAGTACTTC	TRBV6-1	TRBJ2-7	NA	NA
CASKTGVNSPLHF	TGTGCCAGCAAGACAGGGGTGAATTCACCCCTCCACTTT	TRBV2	TRBJ1-6	TRBD1	NA